Shown below are 8 T cell receptor beta chains from a single sample sequenced in a study of vaccination and CD4 T cells after COVID-19. The treatment: roughly 11-day PBMC culture with coronavirus spike peptide pools or control peptides (ViraFEST assay). The Oncomine TCR Beta short-read assay was what sequenced the DNA obtained from cultured CD4+ T cells. Using its own MiXCR run on the PCR reads, TCRdb lists one record per CDR3 protein. The table includes just over 15,000 distinct CDR3 sequences, 58% detected once. These receptors' targets are unknown. Material for sequencing was CD4+ T cells from blood, cultured in vitro. Receptor source: a human donor who had recovered from COVID-19.

The V gene is TRBV30, the J gene TRBJ1-1; D is uncertain. Trimming took off 0 bases at V and 11 bases at J, with 16 bases between the two ends. The CDR3 spans 13 residues. Germline values: CDR1 GTSNPN, CDR2 SVGIG (reference sequence). The CDR3 DNA reads as TGTGCCTGGAGTGTCAGTGGGAGTTCGGGGGCTTTCTTT. Protein: CAWSVSGSSGAFF.

This clonotype was detected a few times. V is TRBV6-2 or TRBV6-3 and J is TRBJ1-1; no clear D. Trimming took 0 bases from V and 3 from J, leaving 5 bases between them. CDR1 MNHEY and CDR2 SVGEGT come from the germline V gene. The CDR3 consists of 13 residues. CDR3 sequence: CASSYSEDTEAFF. For the CDR3, the DNA is TGTGCCAGCAGTTACTCGGAGGACACTGAAGCTTTCTTT.

This sequence joins TRBV2 and TRBJ1-1; D perhaps matches TRBD1 (6 bases). Germline-derived CDR1 and CDR2 are SNHLY and FYNNEI. CDR3 length: 17 amino acids. V lost 1 base, J lost 3 bases, and 18 bases lay in between. CDR3: CASSEVRGGGADTEAFF. DNA of the CDR3: TGTGCCAGCAGTGAAGTACGGGGCGGGGGGGCGGACACTGAAGCTTTCTTT.

The rearrangement joins TRBV15 to TRBJ2-2, with 8 bases identical to TRBD2. The CDR3 sequence is 14 residues long. V lost 8 bases, J lost 3 bases, and 5 bases stayed unmatched. Germline loops: CDR1 LNHNV, CDR2 YYDKDF (reference sequence). The chain's CDR3 is CATSGGRDTGELFF. CDR3 bases: TGTGCCACCTCGGGAGGGAGGGACACCGGGGAGCTGTTTTTT. Full variable domain (remainder filled in from reference TRBV15 and TRBJ2-2): DAMVIQNPRYQVTQFGKPVTLSCSQTLNHNVMYWYQQKSSQAPKLLFHYYDKDFNNEADTPDNFQSRRPNTSFCFLDIRSPGLGDTAMYLCATSGGRDTGELFFGEGSRLTVL.

This chain connects TRBV11-2 to TRBJ2-7; D uncertain. CDR3 size: 16 residues. V gave up 0 bases and J gave up 6 bases, with 18 bases separating them. Germline values: CDR1 SGHAT, CDR2 FQNNGV. CDR3 nucleotides: TGTGCCAGCAGCTTAGATACCCCCGCCGTAAGGGTCGAGCAGTACTTC. Translation gives CASSLDTPAVRVEQYF.

This clonotype has only a few counts. The chain carries TRBV12-3 or TRBV12-4 and TRBJ2-5; possible D gene TRBD2, 6 bases. V dropped 7 bases and J dropped 5 bases, with 17 bases sitting between them. The length of the CDR3 is 14 residues. The CDR3 nucleotides are TGTGCCAGCACCGATTATCTAGCGCCGGAGACCCAGTACTTC. Amino acids: CASTDYLAPETQYF.

A few counts support this clonotype. The V gene is TRBV7-9, the J gene TRBJ1-6, with D tentatively TRBD1 (6 bases). V lost 3 bases and J lost 10, with 10 bases in between. The CDR3 contains 13 residues. CDR1 is SEHNR, CDR2 FQNEAQ, per germline (reference sequence). CDR3 protein: CASSFRGRSPLHF. The CDR3 DNA reads as TGTGCCAGCAGCTTCAGGGGACGATCACCCCTCCACTTT.

The J gene is TRBJ2-3, the V gene TRBV20-1; 8 nucleotides agree with TRBD2. J gave up 2 bases and V 4 bases, and 8 bases lay outside the gene matches. The germline CDR1 and CDR2 sequences are DFQATT and SNEGSKA (reference sequence). CDR3 length: 15 amino acids. This CDR3 is CSANFKRGNTDTQYF. The CDR3 bases are TGCAGTGCTAACTTCAAGCGGGGGAACACAGATACGCAGTATTTT.